The 17 T cell receptor beta chains below were found in one sample sequenced in a study of shared clonotypes between healthy human individuals (TCRdb year 2020). The library was produced with the immunoSEQ multiplex PCR assay. This immuneACCESS table, as held by TCRdb, lists in-frame sequences with V and J called but not all clones. Of the missing ones, under half trace to an unresolved V gene in checked studies; the others have no known cause. The sample table holds roughly 1,500,000 clones, of which roughly 98% were seen once. The top ten clones comprise about 0.4% of the sample. The sample consisted of naive CD4+ T cells sorted from blood. According to the study, the label for this sample's cell subset or site signals: CD45RA+ positively selected. The origin of the receptors is a man younger than 40 in good health.

V is TRBV28 and J is TRBJ1-1; D is possibly TRBD1 (6 bases). The V end lost 0 bases, the J end lost 3 bases, and 14 bases lay between the germline ends. Germline CDR1 and CDR2: MDHEN and SYDVKM. CDR3 length equals 16 residues. The CDR3 is CASSLWEGGSDTEAFF. The CDR3, as DNA: TGTGCCAGCAGTTTATGGGAGGGGGGCTCGGACACTGAAGCTTTCTTT.

This chain connects TRBV2 to TRBJ1-5; no clear D gene. The V gene lost 6 bases and the J gene lost 3 bases, with 18 bases spanning the gap. This CDR3 comprises 16 residues. Germline V gives CDR1 SNHLY, CDR2 FYNNEI. For the CDR3, the DNA is TGTGCCAGCAGAAAAACCGGGCCGAGGAACAATCAGCCCCAGCATTTT. This encodes CASRKTGPRNNQPQHF.

As concerns this clone: In the same sample, other DNA sequences code for this CDR3. The chain couples TRBV9 to TRBJ2-5; a weak D match, TRBD2 (5 bases). Per the germline V gene, CDR1 is SGDLS and CDR2 is YYNGEE. The ends were cut back, 0 bases at V and 2 bases at J, with 8 bases in the middle. CDR3 size: 14 residues. In nucleotides, the CDR3 is TGTGCCAGCAGCGTAGGGGGAGAACAAGAGACCCAGTACTTC. Translation: CASSVGGEQETQYF.

The rearrangement joins TRBV11-2 to TRBJ2-1; 7 positions match TRBD2. Germline V CDR1 and CDR2: SGHAT, FQNNGV. V lost 5 bases, J lost 0 bases, and 10 bases stayed unmatched. The CDR3 loop spans 17 amino acids. The CDR3 DNA is TGTGCCAGCAGCCACAATGGAGGGAGGGCCTCCTACAATGAGCAGTTCTTC. It translates to CASSHNGGRASYNEQFF.

This chain links TRBV28 with TRBJ1-2; D perhaps matches TRBD1 (6 bases). The V and J ends lost 10 bases and 10 bases respectively, with 22 bases between them. Germline CDR1 reads MDHEN; CDR2 reads SYDVKM. The CDR3 loop spans 13 amino acids. This CDR3 is CATLEGGRRNYTF. The CDR3 DNA sequence: TGTGCCACCCTAGAGGGGGGGCGCCGAAACTACACCTTC.

V usage is TRBV14 and J usage is TRBJ2-7; D is possibly TRBD1 (5 bases). V gave up 2 bases and J gave up 4 bases, with 18 bases separating them. The CDR3 extends over 16 amino acids. Germline lookup yields CDR1 SGHDN and CDR2 FVKESK. As DNA, the CDR3 is TGTGCCAGCAGCCAATATGGACACACCATCTCTTACGAGCAGTACTTC. It translates to CASSQYGHTISYEQYF.

A single count supports this clone. The chain joins TRBV7-3 to TRBJ2-1; D is ambiguous. The CDR3 has 13 residues. CDR1 and CDR2 from the germline V gene are SGHTA and FQGTGA. Deletions cut 3 bases from V and 2 bases from J, with 5 bases between. This chain's CDR3 is CASSFGTYNEQFF. The CDR3 nucleotides are TGTGCCAGCAGCTTTGGGACCTACAATGAGCAGTTCTTC.

The CDR3 sequence: CASSPWVSDGNQPQHF. In DNA form, the CDR3 reads TGTGCCAGCAGCCCTTGGGTCTCCGATGGCAATCAGCCCCAGCATTTT. V usage is TRBV28 and J usage is TRBJ1-5; D is ambiguous. V lost 6 bases, J lost 2 bases, and 17 bases lay in between. This CDR3 comprises 16 residues. CDR1 is MDHEN, CDR2 SYDVKM, per germline.

J is TRBJ2-1 and V is TRBV5-1, with TRBD2 matching over 9 bases. This CDR3 region has 14 residues. Unmatched junction bases numbered 5, after V lost 5 bases and J lost 5 bases. Germline V gene data show CDR1 as SGHRS and CDR2 as YFSETQ. The CDR3 is CASRPLAGNNEQFF. DNA of the CDR3: TGCGCCAGCAGGCCGCTAGCGGGAAACAATGAGCAGTTCTTC. The whole variable domain, filled in from reference TRBV5-1 and TRBJ2-1, reads KAGVTQTPRYLIKTRGQQVTLSCSPISGHRSVSWYQQTPGQGLQFLFEYFSETQRNKGNFPGRFSGRQFSNSRSEMNVSTLELGDSALYLCASRPLAGNNEQFFGPGTRLTVL.

The gene calls are TRBV5-6 and TRBJ2-1; 9 positions match TRBD1. Germline assignment: CDR1 SGHDT and CDR2 YYEEEE. This CDR3 has 19 residues. The ends lost 1 base at V and 6 bases at J; junction bases unmatched: 17. This CDR3 is CASSLRGTGRASGPNEQFF. The CDR3 DNA reads as TGTGCCAGCAGCTTGCGAGGGACAGGGAGGGCGAGTGGTCCCAATGAGCAGTTCTTC.

V and J are TRBV18 and TRBJ1-4, with D possibly being TRBD1 (6 bases). Germline V gene data show CDR1 as KGHSH and CDR2 as LQKENI. The V end was cut by 6 bases, the J end by 6 bases, with 8 bases between. This CDR3 has 12 residues. Written as DNA, the CDR3 is TGTGCCAGCTCTGAGGGGGATGAAAAACTGTTTTTT. Encoded protein: CASSEGDEKLFF.

J is TRBJ2-1 and V is TRBV11-2, with D maybe TRBD2 (5 bases). Per the germline V gene, CDR1 is SGHAT and CDR2 is FQNNGV. This CDR3 contains 14 residues. V lost 3 bases and J lost 7, with 13 bases in between. CDR3 sequence (DNA): TGTGCCAGCAGCTTTAATCCTGGAGGTAATGAGCAGTTCTTC. Translation: CASSFNPGGNEQFF.

CDR3 coding DNA: TGTGCCAGCAGCGAAGGACAGTCAACTAATGAAAAACTGTTTTTT. Translated, it gives CASSEGQSTNEKLFF. V is TRBV9 and J is TRBJ1-4, with a weak D call TRBD1 (6 bases). The CDR3 runs to 15 residues. CDR1 is SGDLS and CDR2 is YYNGEE in the germline V gene. The germline V and J ends were trimmed by 3 bases and 0 bases, with 9 bases remaining between them.

This clone was seen just once. The genes are TRBV28 and TRBJ2-6, with 9 bases identical to TRBD1. J lost 0 bases, V lost 4 bases, and 10 bases had no gene match. Germline CDR1 MDHEN, CDR2 SYDVKM. CDR3 size: 19 residues. The CDR3: CASSSFSGTGTSGANVLTF. DNA for the CDR3: TGTGCCAGCAGTTCCTTCTCCGGGACAGGGACCTCTGGGGCCAACGTCCTGACTTTC.

Here the CDR3 reads CASSLRQTRSYEQYF. CDR3 DNA: TGTGCCAGCAGCTTGAGACAGACCCGTTCGTACGAGCAGTACTTC. V usage is TRBV11-2 and J usage is TRBJ2-7, with D possibly TRBD1 on 5 matching bases. The CDR3 loop spans 15 amino acids. The germline V gene encodes CDR1 SGHAT and CDR2 FQNNGV. The V gene lost 3 bases and the J gene lost 4 bases, with 16 bases spanning the gap. Full variable domain (rest looked up from reference TRBV11-2 and TRBJ2-7): EAGVAQSPRYKIIEKRQSVAFWCNPISGHATLYWYQQILGQGPKLLIQFQNNGVVDDSQLPKDRFSAERLKGVDSTLKIQPAKLEDSAVYLCASSLRQTRSYEQYFGPGTRLTVT.

The chain has TRBV5-1 and TRBJ1-4, with 10 bases identical to TRBD1. The V segment lost 4 bases and the J segment 2 bases; nucleotides outside the gene matches: 11. The CDR3 is 18 residues long. Germline CDR1 is SGHRS and CDR2 is YFSETQ. The DNA of the CDR3 is TGCGCCAGCAGCCCCCAGACAGGGGGCATGAGGACTAATGAAAAACTGTTTTTT. Its protein product is CASSPQTGGMRTNEKLFF.

The V gene is TRBV10-1, the J gene TRBJ2-7; TRBD2 matches at 9 bases. The length of the CDR3 is 13 residues. Germline-derived CDR1 and CDR2 are WNHNN and SYGVQD (reference sequence). The CDR3 reads CADYGGRGDEQYF. Written as DNA, the CDR3 is TGCGCGGATTACGGCGGGAGGGGAGACGAGCAGTACTTC.